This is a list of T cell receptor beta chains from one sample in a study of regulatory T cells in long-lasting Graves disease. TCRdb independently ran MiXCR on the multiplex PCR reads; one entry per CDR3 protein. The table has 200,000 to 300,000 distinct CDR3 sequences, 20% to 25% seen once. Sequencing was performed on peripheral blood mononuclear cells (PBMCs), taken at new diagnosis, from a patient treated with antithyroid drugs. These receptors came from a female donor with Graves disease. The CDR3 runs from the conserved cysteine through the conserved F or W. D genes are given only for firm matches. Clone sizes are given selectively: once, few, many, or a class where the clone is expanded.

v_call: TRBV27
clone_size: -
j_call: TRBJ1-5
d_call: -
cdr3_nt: TGTGCCAGCAGTCAAAGGACGGACAATCAGCCCCAGCATTTT
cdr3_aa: CASSQRTDNQPQHF

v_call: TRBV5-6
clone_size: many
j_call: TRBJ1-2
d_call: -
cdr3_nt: TGTGCCAGCAGCTTGTTTACAGGGTACTATGGCTACACCTTC
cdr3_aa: CASSLFTGYYGYTF

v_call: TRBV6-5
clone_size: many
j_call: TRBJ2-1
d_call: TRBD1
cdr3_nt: TGTGCCAGCAGTTACGGGACAGGCTCCTACAATGAGCAGTTCTTC
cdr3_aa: CASSYGTGSYNEQFF

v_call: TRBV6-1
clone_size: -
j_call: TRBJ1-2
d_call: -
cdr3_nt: TGTGCCAGCAGCTTCCCCCCGGGGAAATATGGCTACACCTTC
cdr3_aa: CASSFPPGKYGYTF

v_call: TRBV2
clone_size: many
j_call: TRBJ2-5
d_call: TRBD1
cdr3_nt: TGTGCCAGCAGCCGACAGGGCGCGGAGACCCAGTACTTC
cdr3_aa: CASSRQGAETQYF

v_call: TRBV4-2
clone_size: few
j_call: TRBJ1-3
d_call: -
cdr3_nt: TGTGCCAGCAGCCCAGGGAAAGGGGGCACCATATATTTT
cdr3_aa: CASSPGKGGTIYF

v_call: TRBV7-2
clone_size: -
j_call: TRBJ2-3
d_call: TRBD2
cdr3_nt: TGTGCCAGCCGACGGACTAGCGGGAGGGCCGCACAGGCGCAGTATTTT
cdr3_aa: CASRRTSGRAAQAQYF

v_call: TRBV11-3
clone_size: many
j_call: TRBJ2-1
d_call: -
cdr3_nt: TGTGCCAGCAGCTTAGATCTACGGGGGCGCTTACTACAACCTTACAATGAGCAGTTCTTC
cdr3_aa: CASSLDLRGRLLQPYNEQFF

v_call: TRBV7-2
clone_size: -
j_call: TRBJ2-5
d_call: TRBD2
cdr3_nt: TGTGCCAGCAGCTTAGAGTCTAGCGGATTTTACGAGACCCAGTACTTC
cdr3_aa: CASSLESSGFYETQYF

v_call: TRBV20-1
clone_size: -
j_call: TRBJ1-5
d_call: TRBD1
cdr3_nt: TGCAGTGCACGCCGCCCAGGGGGTAGCAATCAGCCCCAGCATTTT
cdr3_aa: CSARRPGGSNQPQHF

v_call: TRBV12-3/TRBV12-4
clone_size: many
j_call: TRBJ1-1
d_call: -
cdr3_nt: TGTGCCAGCAGTAGCAGCACAGGGATCTCCGGAGCTTTCTTT
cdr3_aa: CASSSSTGISGAFF

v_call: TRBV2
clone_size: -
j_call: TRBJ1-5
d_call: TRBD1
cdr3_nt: TGTGCCAGCAGATTACAGGGGAATCAGCCCCAGCATTTT
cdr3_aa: CASRLQGNQPQHF

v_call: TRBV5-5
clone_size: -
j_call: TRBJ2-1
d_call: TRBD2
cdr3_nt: TGTGCCAGCAGCTTAGCGCAGGGACTAGCGGGAGGGCCCGGTGTTGGGTTCTTC
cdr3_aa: CASSLAQGLAGGPGVGFF

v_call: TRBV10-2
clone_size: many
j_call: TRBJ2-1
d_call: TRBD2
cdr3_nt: TGTGCCAGCAGTTTACTAGCGGGGGGGTACAATGAGCAGTTCTTC
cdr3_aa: CASSLLAGGYNEQFF

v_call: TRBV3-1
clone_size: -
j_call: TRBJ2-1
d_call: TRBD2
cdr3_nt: TGTGCCAGCAGCCAACCCGGGACTAGCGGGCGCAATGAGCAGTTCTTC
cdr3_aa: CASSQPGTSGRNEQFF

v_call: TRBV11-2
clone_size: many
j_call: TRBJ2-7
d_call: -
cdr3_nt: TGTGCCAGCAGCACCGGGACCCTCTACGAGCAGTACTTC
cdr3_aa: CASSTGTLYEQYF

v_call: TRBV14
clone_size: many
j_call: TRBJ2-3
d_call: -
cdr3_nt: TGTGCCAGCAGCCAAGAGTCTGCAGATACGCAGTATTTT
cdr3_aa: CASSQESADTQYF

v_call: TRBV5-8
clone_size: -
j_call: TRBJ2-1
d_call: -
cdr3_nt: TGTGCCAGCAGCTTGGGGGGGGGCCTCGACAATGAGCAGTTCTTC
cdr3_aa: CASSLGGGLDNEQFF

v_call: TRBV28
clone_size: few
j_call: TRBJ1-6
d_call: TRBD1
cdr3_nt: TGTGCCAGCAGTCCCGGACAGGGAGGTGTCTCACCCCTCCACTTT
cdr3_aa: CASSPGQGGVSPLHF

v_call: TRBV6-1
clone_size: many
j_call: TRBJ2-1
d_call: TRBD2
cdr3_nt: TGTGCCAGCAGTGAAACACTAGCGGGTCGGAACAATGAGCAGTTCTTC
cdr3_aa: CASSETLAGRNNEQFF

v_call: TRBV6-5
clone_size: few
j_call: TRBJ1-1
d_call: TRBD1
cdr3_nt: TGTGCCAGCAGTTTGGGGGGGACAGTCACTGAAGCTTTCTTT
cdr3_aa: CASSLGGTVTEAFF

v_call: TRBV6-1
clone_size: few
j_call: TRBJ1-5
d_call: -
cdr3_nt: TGTGCCAGCAGTGAAGGAGGGGCAGTAATCAGGCCCCAGCATTTT
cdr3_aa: CASSEGGAVIRPQHF

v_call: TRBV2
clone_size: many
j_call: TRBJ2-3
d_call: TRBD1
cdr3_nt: TGTGCCAGCAGAGGGGACAGCAACACAGATACGCAGTATTTT
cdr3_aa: CASRGDSNTDTQYF

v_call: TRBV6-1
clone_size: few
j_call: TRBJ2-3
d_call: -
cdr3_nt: TGTGCCAGCAGTCAGGCCCGCGGGGGCCGGTCAGATACGCAGTATTTT
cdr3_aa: CASSQARGGRSDTQYF

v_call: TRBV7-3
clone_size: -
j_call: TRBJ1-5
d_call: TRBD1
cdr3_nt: TGTGCCAGCAGTCCCCCCGGGACAGGGGACCAGCCCCAGCATTTT
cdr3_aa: CASSPPGTGDQPQHF

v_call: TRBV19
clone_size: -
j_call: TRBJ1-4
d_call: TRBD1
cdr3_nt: TGTGCCAGTAGTGCGACAGGGGAATCTAATGAGAAACTGTTTTTT
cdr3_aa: CASSATGESNEKLFF

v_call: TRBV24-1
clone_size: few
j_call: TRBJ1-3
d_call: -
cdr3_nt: TGTGCCACCAGTGATGGACGAAAAGAAGACACCATATATTTT
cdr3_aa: CATSDGRKEDTIYF

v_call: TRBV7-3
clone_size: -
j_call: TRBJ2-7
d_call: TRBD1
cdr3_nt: TGTGCCAGCAGCTTAATACAGGGGGGCGGCCGCGAGCAGTACTTC
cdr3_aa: CASSLIQGGGREQYF

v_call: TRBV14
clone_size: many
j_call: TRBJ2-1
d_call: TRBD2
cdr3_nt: TGTGCCAGCAGCCTTGGCGGGGGGCAGTTCTTC
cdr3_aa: CASSLGGGQFF

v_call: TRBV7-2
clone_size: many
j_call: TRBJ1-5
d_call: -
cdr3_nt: TGTGCCAGCAGCGCAACCCGATCGGACGGCGGCAATCAGCCCCAGCATTTT
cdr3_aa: CASSATRSDGGNQPQHF

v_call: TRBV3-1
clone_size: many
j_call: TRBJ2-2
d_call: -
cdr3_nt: TGTGCCAGCAGCCAAGAAGGGGCAATTACCGGGGAGCTGTTTTTT
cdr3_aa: CASSQEGAITGELFF

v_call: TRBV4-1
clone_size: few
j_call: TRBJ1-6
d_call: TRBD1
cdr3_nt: TGCGCCAGCAGCCAAGATCCGCAGGGGGCATATTCACCCCTCCACTTT
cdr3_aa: CASSQDPQGAYSPLHF

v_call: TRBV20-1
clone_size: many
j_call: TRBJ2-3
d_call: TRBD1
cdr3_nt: TGCAGTGCTAGAGACTTCGGACAGGTTAGCACAGATACGCAGTATTTT
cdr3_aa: CSARDFGQVSTDTQYF

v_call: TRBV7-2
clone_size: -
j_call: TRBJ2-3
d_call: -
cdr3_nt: TGTGCCAGCAGCCACAGGGTTCAGGATACGCAGTATTTT
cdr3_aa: CASSHRVQDTQYF

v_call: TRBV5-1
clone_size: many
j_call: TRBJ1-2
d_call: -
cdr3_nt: TGCGCCAGCAATAGGGGTCAAGGGGAAGGCTACACCTTC
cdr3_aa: CASNRGQGEGYTF

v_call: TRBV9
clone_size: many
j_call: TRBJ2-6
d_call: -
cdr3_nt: TGTGCCAGCAGCGTTGCTGGGGCCAACGTCCTGACTTTC
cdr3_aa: CASSVAGANVLTF

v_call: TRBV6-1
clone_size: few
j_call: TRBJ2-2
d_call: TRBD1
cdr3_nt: TGTGCCAGCACCCGGACAGGGGTTGCCGGGGAGCTGTTTTTT
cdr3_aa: CASTRTGVAGELFF

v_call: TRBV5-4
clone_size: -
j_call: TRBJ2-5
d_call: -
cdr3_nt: TGTGCCAGCGGCGATCGAGAGACCCAGTACTTC
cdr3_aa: CASGDRETQYF

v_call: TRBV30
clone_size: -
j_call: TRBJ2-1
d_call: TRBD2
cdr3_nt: TGTGCCTGGAGTGTAGGCCTAGCGAGGACTAGGGATGCGCAGTTCTTC
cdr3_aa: CAWSVGLARTRDAQFF

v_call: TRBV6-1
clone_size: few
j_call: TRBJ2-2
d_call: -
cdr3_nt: TGTGCCAGCGCGCTACAGGGAAAGACCGGGGAGCTGTTTTTT
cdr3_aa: CASALQGKTGELFF

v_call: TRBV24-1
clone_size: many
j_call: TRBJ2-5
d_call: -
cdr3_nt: TGTGCCACCGGTGGGCGCGGGGAGACCCAGTACTTC
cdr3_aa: CATGGRGETQYF

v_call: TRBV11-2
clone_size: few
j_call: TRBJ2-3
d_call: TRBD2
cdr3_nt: TGTGCCAGCAGCTTATTAGCGGGGGGGCTCGCAGATACGCAGTATTTT
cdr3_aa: CASSLLAGGLADTQYF

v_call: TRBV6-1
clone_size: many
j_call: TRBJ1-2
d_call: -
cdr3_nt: TGTGCCAGCAGACGCCTTGGGTCCCAGGGCGTATTCAATGGCTACACCTTC
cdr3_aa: CASRRLGSQGVFNGYTF

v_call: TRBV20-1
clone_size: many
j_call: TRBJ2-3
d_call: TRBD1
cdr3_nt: TGCAGTGCACAGAAGGGGGCGCGAGAAGATACGCAGTATTTT
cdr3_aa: CSAQKGAREDTQYF

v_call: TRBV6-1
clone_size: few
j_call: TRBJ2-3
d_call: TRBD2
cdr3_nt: TGTGCCAGCAGTGGGTACGCGGGAGGGCCGATAGATACGCAGTATTTT
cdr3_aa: CASSGYAGGPIDTQYF

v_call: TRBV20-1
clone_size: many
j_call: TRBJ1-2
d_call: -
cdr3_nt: TGCAGTGCTAGAGATTCTGCAGGGATGGACTATGGCTACACCTTC
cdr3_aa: CSARDSAGMDYGYTF

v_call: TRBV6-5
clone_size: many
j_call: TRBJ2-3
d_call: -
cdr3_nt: TGTGCCAGCAGTTACGCTGCGGCAGATACGCAGTATTTT
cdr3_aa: CASSYAAADTQYF

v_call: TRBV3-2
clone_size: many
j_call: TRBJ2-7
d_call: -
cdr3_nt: TGTGCCAGCAGCCTTTGGGACGAGCAGTACTTC
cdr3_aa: CASSLWDEQYF

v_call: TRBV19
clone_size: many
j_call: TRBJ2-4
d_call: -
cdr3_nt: TGTGCCAGTAGGGGTATGGGGAGGAACATTCAGTACTTC
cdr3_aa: CASRGMGRNIQYF

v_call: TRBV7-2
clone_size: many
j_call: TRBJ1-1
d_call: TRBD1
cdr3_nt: TGTGCCAGCAGCTTAGCCGCGGGACAGGGTAAGATGAACACTGAAGCTTTCTTT
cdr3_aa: CASSLAAGQGKMNTEAFF

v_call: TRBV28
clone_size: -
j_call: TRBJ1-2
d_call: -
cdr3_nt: TGTGCCAGCAGATCCCCCCAGGTATTCGATGGCTACACCTTC
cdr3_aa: CASRSPQVFDGYTF

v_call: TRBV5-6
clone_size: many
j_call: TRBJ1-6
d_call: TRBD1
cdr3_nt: TGTGCCAGCAGCTGGACAGGGTTAAACAATTCACCCCTCCACTTT
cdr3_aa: CASSWTGLNNSPLHF

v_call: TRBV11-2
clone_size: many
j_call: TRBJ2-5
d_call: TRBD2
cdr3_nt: TGTGCCAGCAGCTTCACTAGCGGGAGGGGAGAGACCCAGTACTTC
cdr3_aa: CASSFTSGRGETQYF

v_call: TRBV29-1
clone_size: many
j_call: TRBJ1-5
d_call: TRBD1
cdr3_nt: TGCAGCGTCGGACAGGACAGCAATCAGCCCCAGCATTTT
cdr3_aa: CSVGQDSNQPQHF

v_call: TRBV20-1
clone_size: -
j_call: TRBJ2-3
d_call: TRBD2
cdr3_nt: TGCAGTGCTAGAGAAATACGGGGACTAGCGGGCACAGATACGCAGTATTTT
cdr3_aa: CSAREIRGLAGTDTQYF